This passage covers 32 T cell receptor beta chains from one sample sequenced in a study of cytomegalovirus exposure and HLA in healthy donors. Primers included in the PCR were 60 Vbeta and 13 Jbeta primers. Clones were read by immunoSEQ multiplex PCR, and TCRdb kept only the in-frame ones, dropping some. The data contain about 120,000 clones, 60% to 85% of them seen just once; the ten biggest clones take up 2.7%. The specimen was PBMCs. These TCRs come from a woman between 35 and 50 years old in good health and CMV-seropositive.

The J gene is TRBJ2-7, the V gene TRBV30; 10 positions match TRBD1. Looked up from germline, CDR1 is GTSNPN and CDR2 is SVGIG (reference sequence). The junction had 6 bases not matched to a gene; V was cut back by 2 bases and J by 5 bases. This CDR3 is built from 14 residues. CDR3 sequence reads: CAWSPLDRGNEQYF. CDR3 nucleotides: TGTGCCTGGAGTCCCCTGGACAGGGGGAACGAGCAGTACTTC.

J is TRBJ2-5 and V is TRBV2, with 8 bases fitting TRBD1. Trimming cost V 5 bases and J 3 bases; bases outside gene matches: 8. CDR1 and CDR2 (germline): SNHLY, FYNNEI. CDR3 length: 15 amino acids. The CDR3 reads CASSSYRGSKETQYF. The DNA of the CDR3 is TGTGCCAGCAGTTCATACAGGGGGTCTAAAGAGACCCAGTACTTC.

This clone came up once. This chain joins TRBV9 and TRBJ2-6; a possible D gene is TRBD1 (6 bases). This CDR3 has 17 amino acids. V lost 0 bases to trimming and J lost 0 bases, with 10 bases between them. Germline V gene lookup returns CDR1 SGDLS and CDR2 YYNGEE. CDR3 sequence (DNA): TGTGCCAGCAGCGTAGAGGGACATTCCTCTGGGGCCAACGTCCTGACTTTC. It codes for CASSVEGHSSGANVLTF.

This rearrangement joins TRBV9 to TRBJ1-5, with a tentative D call TRBD1 (6 bases). This CDR3 comprises 13 residues. V was clipped by 5 bases and J by 5 bases, with 11 bases between them. CDR1 and CDR2 (germline): SGDLS, YYNGEE. This CDR3 is CASRDRSYQPQHF. CDR3 DNA: TGTGCCAGCAGAGACAGGAGCTATCAGCCCCAGCATTTT.

The V and J genes are TRBV7-2 and TRBJ1-4; D gene ambiguous. The germline gives CDR1 SGHTA, CDR2 FQGNSA. V lost 1 base to trimming and J lost 2 bases, with 8 bases between them. The CDR3 contains 15 residues. The CDR3 is CASSLVGRTNEKLFF. For the CDR3, the DNA is TGTGCCAGCAGCTTAGTCGGCAGGACTAATGAAAAACTGTTTTTT.

This clone turned up a few times. V usage is TRBV6-5 and J usage is TRBJ1-1; D is uncertain. The CDR3 runs 13 residues. The ends were cut back, 5 bases at V and 1 base at J, with 8 bases in the middle. CDR1 is MNHEY and CDR2 is SVGAGI in the germline V gene. CDR3 bases: TGTGCCAGCAGTAGACAAGGGAACACTGAAGCTTTCTTT. It translates to CASSRQGNTEAFF.

The rearrangement uses TRBV15 and TRBJ1-2; no definite D call. CDR1 and CDR2 from the germline V gene are LNHNV and YYDKDF (reference sequence). V lost 0 bases and J 8 bases, leaving 10 bases between the germline ends. There are 13 residues in the CDR3. DNA for the CDR3: TGTGCCACCAGCAGAGATATTGGAGGCGGCTACACCTTC. Translating gives CATSRDIGGGYTF.

The CDR3 sequence is CASSLSPGQGMYEQYF. Here the CDR3 DNA reads TGTGCCAGCAGCTTAAGCCCGGGACAGGGCATGTACGAGCAGTACTTC. J is TRBJ2-7 and V is TRBV7-2; TRBD1 aligns across 9 bases. CDR1 SGHTA and CDR2 FQGNSA come from the germline V gene. The CDR3 is 16 amino acids. Trimming took 2 bases from V and 4 from J; bases not matched to a gene: 9.

The chain combines TRBV4-1 with TRBJ2-5; 11 bases map to TRBD2. The CDR3 is made up of 18 amino acids. The J segment lost 1 base and the V segment lost 4 bases, leaving 11 bases of the junction unmatched. The germline CDR1 and CDR2 sequences are MGHRA and YSYEKL. The CDR3 sequence is CASSPKFGTSGPQETQYF. DNA of the CDR3: TGCGCCAGCAGCCCGAAGTTCGGGACTAGCGGCCCCCAAGAGACCCAGTACTTC.

Only one count was recorded for this clone. The CDR3 region is CASTWGQGNQPQHF. As DNA, the CDR3 is TGTGCCAGCACCTGGGGACAGGGCAATCAGCCCCAGCATTTT. V is TRBV5-8 and J is TRBJ1-5; 8 bases align to TRBD1. CDR3 size: 14 residues. The V gene end was trimmed by 6 bases and the J gene end by 2 bases; junction bases not matched to a gene: 4. The germline V gene encodes CDR1 SGHTS and CDR2 YDEGEE. Together with reference TRBV5-8 and TRBJ1-5, the CDR3 gives the full variable domain: EAGVTQSPTHLIKTRGQQATLRCSPISGHTSVYWYQQALGLGLQFLLWYDEGEERNRGNFPPRFSGRQFPNYSSELNVNALELEDSALYLCASTWGQGNQPQHFGDGTRLSIL.

V usage is TRBV10-3 and J usage is TRBJ1-2; the match to TRBD1 covers 7 bases. Germline values: CDR1 ENHRY, CDR2 SYGVKD. The CDR3 spans 16 residues. The V segment lost 2 bases and the J segment 6 bases; nucleotides outside the gene matches: 12. CDR3 in DNA: TGTGCCATCAGTGAGGGGGTTGTAACAGGGGAAGATGGCTACACCTTC. Encoded protein: CAISEGVVTGEDGYTF.

This rearrangement joins TRBV7-9 to TRBJ1-2; D might be TRBD1 (5 bases). Looked up from germline, CDR1 is SEHNR and CDR2 is FQNEAQ (reference sequence). V lost 1 base and J lost 4, with 13 bases in between. The CDR3 is made up of 15 amino acids. CDR3 DNA sequence: TGTGCCAGCAGCTTAGAAGGGGAGGGTCCCTATGGCTACACCTTC. It translates to CASSLEGEGPYGYTF. Together with reference TRBV7-9 and TRBJ1-2, the CDR3 gives the full variable domain: DTGVSQNPRHKITKRGQNVTFRCDPISEHNRLYWYRQTLGQGPEFLTYFQNEAQLEKSRLLSDRFSAERPKGSFSTLEIQRTEQGDSAMYLCASSLEGEGPYGYTFGSGTRLTVV.

This sequence joins TRBV6-5 and TRBJ2-5; 8 nucleotides line up with TRBD1. The end of the DNA is better explained by TRBJ2-7, so the J call may be wrong. The CDR3 covers 15 residues. Germline CDR1 and CDR2: MNHEY and SVGAGI. Here the CDR3 DNA reads TGTGCCAGCTCCCCAGCGCAGGGGGCCCCCTACGAGCAGTACTTC. It translates to CASSPAQGAPYEQYF.

This clone was recorded once. V gene TRBV6-1 combines with J gene TRBJ2-2; no firm D call. V lost 5 bases to trimming and J lost 0 bases, with 7 bases between them. The CDR3 covers 14 residues. Germline values: CDR1 MNHNS, CDR2 SASEGT. Written as DNA, the CDR3 is TGTGCCAGCAGTCCTATCCCGAACACCGGGGAGCTGTTTTTT. Amino acids: CASSPIPNTGELFF.

This chain joins TRBV15 and TRBJ2-5, with TRBD2 identical over 7 bases. V lost 5 bases and J lost 1; bases outside the gene matches: 7. The germline gives CDR1 LNHNV, CDR2 YYDKDF (reference sequence). There are 15 residues in the CDR3. CDR3 bases: TGTGCCACCAGCCTCCGGGGGGAGACCCAAGAGACCCAGTACTTC. Translating gives CATSLRGETQETQYF.

This clone occurred a few times. The chain has TRBV7-3 and TRBJ1-1, with D possibly being TRBD1 (5 bases). The CDR3 runs 14 residues. CDR1 SGHTA and CDR2 FQGTGA come from the germline V gene. Trimming shortened V by 3 bases and J by 1 base, and 9 bases separated the two germline ends. The CDR3 nucleotides read TGTGCCAGCAGCTTGGCCGGACAGAACACTGAAGCTTTCTTT. It codes for CASSLAGQNTEAFF.

This clone is a singleton in its sample. The V gene is TRBV5-6, the J gene TRBJ2-1; 7 positions match TRBD2. Germline CDR1 SGHDT, CDR2 YYEEEE. The length of the CDR3 is 13 residues. J was trimmed by 2 bases and V by 4 bases; bases with no gene match: 0. CDR3 coding DNA: TGTGCCAGCAGCCGGGGGGCCTACAATGAGCAGTTCTTC. This sequence encodes CASSRGAYNEQFF.

The chain recombines TRBV5-1 with TRBJ2-7; the match to TRBD2 covers 7 bases. The CDR3 spans 14 residues. Germline CDR1 is SGHRS and CDR2 is YFSETQ. V lost 3 bases and J lost 3; bases outside the gene matches: 6. In DNA form, the CDR3 reads TGCGCCAGCAGCTGGGGTGGGGGGGGCTACGAGCAGTACTTC. Protein product: CASSWGGGGYEQYF.

This clone was seen only a few times. The chain joins TRBV27 to TRBJ1-1; TRBD1 matches 7 bases. With 5 bases clipped from V and 6 bases from J, the junction kept 9 bases outside the gene matches. This CDR3 spans 14 amino acids. Germline V gene lookup returns CDR1 MNHEY and CDR2 SMNVEV (reference sequence). The CDR3 region is CASSPRGQYAEAFF. The CDR3 DNA is TGTGCCAGCAGTCCCCGGGGACAGTATGCTGAAGCTTTCTTT.

The chain links TRBV5-5 to TRBJ1-1, with a possible D match to TRBD1 (5 bases). There are 16 residues in the CDR3. V lost 5 bases, J lost 0 bases, and 17 bases lay in between. The V gene's germline CDR1 is SGHKS and CDR2 YYEKEE (reference sequence). CDR3 amino acids: CASSLSLGLMNTEAFF. DNA for the CDR3: TGTGCCAGCAGTCTTTCGTTGGGACTGATGAACACTGAAGCTTTCTTT.

CDR3 loop: CASSLTGFTDTQYF. The CDR3 DNA reads TGTGCCAGCAGCTTAACCGGGTTCACAGATACGCAGTATTTT. J is TRBJ2-3 and V is TRBV7-8; no firm D call. The CDR3 consists of 14 residues. Germline V gives CDR1 SGHVS, CDR2 FQNEAQ. V lost 2 bases and J lost 2, with 8 bases in between.

This clone appeared a single time. CDR3 bases: TGTGCCAGCAGCTTAAATCGACTAGCGGGAGGCTATGAGCAGTTCTTC. It is translated as CASSLNRLAGGYEQFF. The chain is built from TRBV7-3 and TRBJ2-1; 13 bases agree with TRBD2. The CDR3 covers 16 residues. The V gene end was trimmed by 1 base and the J gene end by 8 bases; junction bases not matched to a gene: 5. Germline CDR1 reads SGHTA; CDR2 reads FQGTGA.

The V and J genes are TRBV2 and TRBJ1-6, with D possibly TRBD1 on 5 matching bases. Per germline, CDR1 SNHLY and CDR2 FYNNEI. The CDR3 runs 15 residues. Trimming cost V 3 bases and J 7 bases, with 13 bases left between them. The CDR3 protein is CASSERGRVNSPLHF. CDR3 nucleotide sequence: TGTGCCAGCAGTGAGCGGGGACGGGTGAATTCACCCCTCCACTTT.

This clone is a singleton in its sample. The CDR3 DNA is TGTGCCAGCAGTTGGACAGGTGGAGGGGCCCAGTACTTC. Amino acid sequence: CASSWTGGGAQYF. The V and J genes are TRBV6-5 and TRBJ2-5; D is possibly TRBD1 (7 bases). There are 13 residues in the CDR3. CDR1 MNHEY and CDR2 SVGAGI come from the germline V gene. V was shortened by 4 bases and J by 9 bases, with 15 bases between the two germline ends.

The V gene is TRBV4-2, the J gene TRBJ1-5; 10 positions agree with TRBD1. Losses at the gene ends were 0 bases for V and 1 base for J; bases not matched to a gene: 3. The length of the CDR3 is 17 residues. Looked up from germline, CDR1 is LGHNA and CDR2 is YNFKEQ. CDR3 sequence (DNA): TGTGCCAGCAGCCAAGAATCGACAGGGGGCAGCAATCAGCCCCAGCATTTT. This codes for CASSQESTGGSNQPQHF.

The chain uses TRBV7-8 and TRBJ1-5; D remains unclear. V was shortened by 4 bases and J by 6 bases, with 19 bases between the two germline ends. The CDR3 contains 16 residues. Germline V gene lookup returns CDR1 SGHVS and CDR2 FQNEAQ. CDR3 DNA sequence: TGTGCCAGCAGCTATACTCCGGGGATAACGGTTCAGCCCCAGCATTTT. It encodes CASSYTPGITVQPQHF. Supplemented by reference TRBV7-8 and TRBJ1-5, the full variable domain reads GAGVSQSPRYKVAKRGQDVALRCDPISGHVSLFWYQQALGQGPEFLTYFQNEAQLDKSGLPSDRFFAERPEGSVSTLKIQRTQQEDSAVYLCASSYTPGITVQPQHFGDGTRLSIL.

This chain connects TRBV6-5 to TRBJ2-5, with 8 bases that match TRBD1. Near its end, the DNA agrees better with TRBJ2-7, so the J call may be wrong. This CDR3 spans 14 amino acids. Germline values: CDR1 MNHEY, CDR2 SVGAGI. The CDR3 here is CASSRQGPSYEQYF. CDR3 in DNA: TGTGCCAGCAGCAGACAGGGGCCAAGTTACGAGCAGTACTTC.

The rearrangement uses TRBV5-4 and TRBJ2-7, with 8 positions matching TRBD1. Germline loops: CDR1 SGHNT, CDR2 YYREEE (reference sequence). CDR3 length: 16 amino acids. Trimming took 0 bases from V and 5 from J; bases not matched to a gene: 10. The chain's CDR3 is CASSLVQRTGSNEQYF. The CDR3 bases are TGTGCCAGCAGCTTGGTCCAGCGGACAGGGTCCAACGAGCAGTACTTC.

The V call is TRBV5-1, the J call TRBJ2-3, with D possibly being TRBD2 (5 bases). Germline CDR1 reads SGHRS; CDR2 reads YFSETQ. The CDR3 has 13 amino acids. Deletions cut 3 bases from V and 3 bases from J, with 8 bases between. The DNA for the CDR3 is TGCGCCAGCAGCTCAGCGGCTACAGATACGCAGTATTTT. Protein sequence: CASSSAATDTQYF.

The J gene is TRBJ2-4, the V gene TRBV4-2; maybe TRBD1 (6 bases). The CDR3 runs 16 residues. Germline-derived CDR1 and CDR2 are LGHNA and YNFKEQ. V lost 0 bases, J lost 3 bases, and 12 bases lay in between. CDR3: CASSQDTGSSKNIQYF. CDR3 bases: TGTGCCAGCAGCCAAGATACAGGGTCGAGCAAAAACATTCAGTACTTC.

The sample holds a few counts of this clone. This chain links TRBV5-1 with TRBJ1-6; 7 nucleotides align to TRBD1. V shed 4 bases, J shed 8 bases, and the junction held 9 bases outside the gene matches. Germline V gene data show CDR1 as SGHRS and CDR2 as YFSETQ. The CDR3 covers 15 residues. CDR3 sequence (DNA): TGCGCCAGCAGCCGCCAGGGGGGCTCGGATTCACCCCTCCACTTT. The encoded protein is CASSRQGGSDSPLHF.

The V and J genes are TRBV2 and TRBJ2-1; D is unresolved. The CDR3 extends over 11 amino acids. V was cut by 5 bases and J by 8 bases, with 7 bases left in between. The germline V gene encodes CDR1 SNHLY and CDR2 FYNNEI. CDR3 sequence: CASSMSYEQFF. The CDR3 DNA is TGTGCCAGCAGTATGAGTTATGAGCAGTTCTTC.